This TCR beta chain was recorded in a study of PD-L1 blockade in urothelial cancer (dated by TCRdb to about 2017). In the study overall: Every patient began therapy around 2014 and was given atezolizumab 1,200 mg intravenously every 3 weeks. Durable clinical benefit was achieved by nine patients and was not achieved by 20 patients. Pretreatment blood TCR-seq was available for about 28 patients, at least one posttreatment blood collection was obtained for roughly 24 patients, and tumor TCR-seq was available for roughly 24 patients. In the same patients, whole exome sequencing and RNA sequencing of pretreatment tumors were performed in addition to TCR sequencing. Twenty-five of 29 patients were identified as males with urothelial cancer of bladder origin, and a prior smoking history was reported by 18 of 29 patients. An ECOG performance status of 0 or 1 was recorded for the patients, and 0 to 3 prior chemotherapy regimens had been received by the patients. Blood samples gave median yields of about 150,000 T cells and approximately 80,000 unique TCRs, along with a median clonality of 0.080. Blood samples were analyzed at 3 weeks after treatment start (second dose) and at 6 weeks after treatment start. The study, an exploratory multi-omic analysis, examined somatic, immune and clinical correlates of response to PD-L1 blockade with atezolizumab in urothelial cancer. Pretreatment tumor samples, along with matched peripheral blood collected serially before and after atezolizumab treatment, underwent TCR sequencing. Durable clinical benefit was defined as a progression-free survival longer than 6 months, and TCR features were additionally tested against progression-free survival and overall survival. The paper as a whole reports these results and caveats: Small sample size (n ≈ 28) and many exploratory analyses mean the results are intended to be hypothesis-generating. A pretreatment peripheral blood TCR clonality below the median was linked to improved progression-free and overall survival. At 3 weeks after the start of treatment, tumor-associated TCR clones in peripheral blood had expanded more in patients with durable benefit (n of about 22, p = 0.022).

What this sample's time point label stands for: pretreatment peripheral blood. The cohort comprised approximately 30 patients with locally advanced or metastatic urothelial carcinoma treated at Memorial Sloan Kettering on a trial protocol. Peripheral blood mononuclear cells were collected pretreatment and during treatment, with between 1 and 8 total time points per patient. The Qiagen DNeasy Blood extraction kit was used to purify genomic DNA from total PBMCs and tumor samples. PBMCs were collected pretreatment and during treatment, and were isolated and stored as previously described. To note about this clone: There is no known antigen for this receptor. Base-call qualities are not available, and no considerably larger clone is one nucleotide away.

Synthetic TCR analog templates were spiked into each PCR to estimate absolute template abundance from read counts. The immunoSEQ assay was used to amplify TCRbeta CDR3 regions from genomic DNA with bias-controlled V and J gene primers. Sequencing of rearranged TCRbeta segments was performed at approximately 20X coverage. As for how the authors treated the data: Sequencing errors were corrected by clustering, and CDR3s were annotated against IMGT so that V, D and J genes could be assigned. Downstream analyses used only productive TCRbeta rearrangements and left out out-of-frame or stop-codon sequences. To compute clonality, Shannon entropy was normalized by the log of the number of unique productive sequences and then subtracted from one. Clones differing between time points or between blood and tumor were identified by Fisher's exact test with Benjamini-Hochberg correction at adjusted p below 0.01. Here the immuneACCESS table is served through TCRdb, limited to in-frame sequences with V and J called. Missing clones are a known gap in these copies; in checked studies unresolved V genes cover under half, and the rest lacks a known reason. D and trimming were read from the DNA, whereas the V and J calls and clone size are those reported in that table. The sample table lists over 100,000 clones, roughly 80% of them with a count of one. The ten largest clones capture 3.2% of the sample.

The sequenced sample was PBMCs, obtained around atezolizumab (anti-PD-L1) treatment. The TCR comes from a man over 45 with urothelial cancer.

CDR3 sequence: CASRRQGASYEQYF. The DNA reads TGTGCCAGCAGGAGACAGGGGGCTTCGTACGAGCAGTACTTC. The rearrangement combines TRBV6-6 with TRBJ2-7, with TRBD1 identical over 10 junction bases. The V end gives up 6 bases and the J end 4 bases, leaving 6 bases in the junction not matched to a gene. CDR1 and CDR2 are read off the germline V gene (reference sequence) as MNHNY and SVGAGI. Taken from cysteine to phenylalanine, the CDR3 has 14 residues. The DNA shown is the 42-base CDR3, in frame from base 1.